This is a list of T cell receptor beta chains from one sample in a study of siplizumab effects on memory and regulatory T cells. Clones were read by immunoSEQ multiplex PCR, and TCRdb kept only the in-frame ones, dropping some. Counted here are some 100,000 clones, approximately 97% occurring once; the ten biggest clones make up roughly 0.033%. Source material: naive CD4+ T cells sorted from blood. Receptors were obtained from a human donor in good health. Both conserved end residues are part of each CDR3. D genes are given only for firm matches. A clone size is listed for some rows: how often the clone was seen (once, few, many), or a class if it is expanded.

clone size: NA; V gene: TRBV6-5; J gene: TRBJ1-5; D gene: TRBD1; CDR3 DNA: TGTGCCAGCAGCCCTGACAGGGCGTTGCAGCCCCAGCATTTT; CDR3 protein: CASSPDRALQPQHF
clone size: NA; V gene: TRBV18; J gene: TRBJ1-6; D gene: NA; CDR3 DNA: TGTGCCAGCTCACCCCTGGACAGTTATAATTCACCCCTCCACTTT; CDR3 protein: CASSPLDSYNSPLHF
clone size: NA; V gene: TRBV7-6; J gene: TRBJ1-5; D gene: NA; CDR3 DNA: TGTGCCAGCAGCTTGGCGGGGGAATTGGGCAATCAGCCCCAGCATTTT; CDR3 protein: CASSLAGELGNQPQHF
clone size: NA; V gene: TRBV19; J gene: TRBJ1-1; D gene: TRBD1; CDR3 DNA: TGTGCCAGTCGGGACAGGGACACTGAAGCTTTCTTT; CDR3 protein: CASRDRDTEAFF
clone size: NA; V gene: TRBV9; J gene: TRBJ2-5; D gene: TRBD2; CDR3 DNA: TGTGCCAGCAGCGTAGCTGGGGCTAGCGGGGGGCCTCCTTACCAAGAGACCCAGTACTTC; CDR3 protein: CASSVAGASGGPPYQETQYF
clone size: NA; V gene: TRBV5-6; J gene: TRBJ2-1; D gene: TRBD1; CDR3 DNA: TGTGCCAGCAGGTTGACAGGGCGGTTCGATGAGCAGTTCTTC; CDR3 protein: CASRLTGRFDEQFF
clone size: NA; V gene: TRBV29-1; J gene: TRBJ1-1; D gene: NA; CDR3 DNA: TGCAGCTCTCGGGAGGGGGAGAACACTGAAGCTTTCTTT; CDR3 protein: CSSREGENTEAFF
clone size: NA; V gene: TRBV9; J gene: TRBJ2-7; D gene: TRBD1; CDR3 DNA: TGTGCCAGCAGCCCCCTCGACAGGGGGGGCTACGAGCAGTACTTC; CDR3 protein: CASSPLDRGGYEQYF
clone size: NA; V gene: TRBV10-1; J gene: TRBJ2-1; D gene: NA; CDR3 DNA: TGCGCCATACAGGGCGATGAGCAGTTCTTC; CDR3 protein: CAIQGDEQFF
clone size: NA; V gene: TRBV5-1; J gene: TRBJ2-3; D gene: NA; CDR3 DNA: TGCGCCAGCAGCTTGGGCTTGTCCGGGGGTAGCACAGATACGCAGTATTTT; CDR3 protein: CASSLGLSGGSTDTQYF
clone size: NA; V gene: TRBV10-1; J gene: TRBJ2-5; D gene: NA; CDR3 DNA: TGCGCCAGCAGTGAGTCTGGGGAGACCCAGTACTTC; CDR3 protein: CASSESGETQYF
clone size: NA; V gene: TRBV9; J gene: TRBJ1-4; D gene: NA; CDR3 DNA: TGTGCCAGCAGCGCACAGGCCGGTACCACTAATGAAAAACTGTTTTTT; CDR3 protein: CASSAQAGTTNEKLFF
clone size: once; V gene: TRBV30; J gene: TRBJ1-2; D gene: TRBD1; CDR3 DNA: TGTGCCTGGAGTGTATTGAAGGGGGACAGGAGTGGCGGCTATGGCTACACCTTC; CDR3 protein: CAWSVLKGDRSGGYGYTF
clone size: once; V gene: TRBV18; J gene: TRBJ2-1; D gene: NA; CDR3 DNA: TGTGCCAGCTCACCCCCCGGAGGAGCTGAGCAGTTCTTC; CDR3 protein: CASSPPGGAEQFF
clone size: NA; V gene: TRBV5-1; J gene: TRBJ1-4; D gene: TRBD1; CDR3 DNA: TGCGCCAGCAGCCGACAGGGGGCAGATAATGAAAAACTGTTTTTT; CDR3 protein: CASSRQGADNEKLFF
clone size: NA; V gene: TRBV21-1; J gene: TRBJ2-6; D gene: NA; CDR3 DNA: TGTGCCAGCAGCAAAGCGGAGACAGGGTCCAACTCTGGGGCCAACGTCCTGACTTTC; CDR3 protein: CASSKAETGSNSGANVLTF
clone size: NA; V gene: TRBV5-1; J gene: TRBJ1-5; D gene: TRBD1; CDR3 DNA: TGCGCCAGCAGCTTCGGGACAGCTAATCAGCCCCAGCATTTT; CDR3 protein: CASSFGTANQPQHF
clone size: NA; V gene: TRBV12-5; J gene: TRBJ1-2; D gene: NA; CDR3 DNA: TGTGCTAGTGGTTTGGAAGCAGGGATAGCTAACTATGGCTACACCTTC; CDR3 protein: CASGLEAGIANYGYTF
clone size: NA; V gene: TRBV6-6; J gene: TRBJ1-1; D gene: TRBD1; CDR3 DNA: TGTGCCAGCAGCCTCAACAGGGGGCCGAACACTGAAGCTTTCTTT; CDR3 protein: CASSLNRGPNTEAFF
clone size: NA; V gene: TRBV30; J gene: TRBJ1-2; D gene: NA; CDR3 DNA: TGTGCCTGGAGTGGGGAGGGCTATGGCTACACCTTC; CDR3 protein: CAWSGEGYGYTF
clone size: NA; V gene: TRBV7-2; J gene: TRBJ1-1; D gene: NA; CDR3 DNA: TGTGCCAGCAGCTTAGGGCAGGCGCAGAACACTGAAGCTTTCTTT; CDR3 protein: CASSLGQAQNTEAFF
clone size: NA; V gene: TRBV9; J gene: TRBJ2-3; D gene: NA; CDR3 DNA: TGTGCCAGCAGCTTCGGTGCTGGGGAGAGGGATACGCAGTATTTT; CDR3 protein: CASSFGAGERDTQYF
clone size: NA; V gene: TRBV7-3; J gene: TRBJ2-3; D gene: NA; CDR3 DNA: TGTGCCAGCAGCTTAAGTTCTGTGACAGATACGCAGTATTTT; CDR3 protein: CASSLSSVTDTQYF
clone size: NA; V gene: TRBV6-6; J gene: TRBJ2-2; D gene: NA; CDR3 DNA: TGTGCCAGCAGTTACTCGAGACCGGACCAGGAGCTGTTTTTT; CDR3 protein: CASSYSRPDQELFF
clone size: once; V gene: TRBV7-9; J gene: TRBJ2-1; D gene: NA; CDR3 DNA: TGTGCCAGCAGCCCTTACGAATCAGGGGGGAATGAGCAGTTCTTC; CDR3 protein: CASSPYESGGNEQFF
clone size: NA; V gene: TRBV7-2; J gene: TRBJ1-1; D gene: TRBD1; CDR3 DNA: TGTGCCAGCAGCTTGCAGGGGGCAGGTACTGAAGCTTTCTTT; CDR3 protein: CASSLQGAGTEAFF
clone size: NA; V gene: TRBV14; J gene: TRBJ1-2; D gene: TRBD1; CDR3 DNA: TGTGCCAGCAGCCCCTACAGGGACAGGGATCGGTATGGCTACACCTTC; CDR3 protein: CASSPYRDRDRYGYTF
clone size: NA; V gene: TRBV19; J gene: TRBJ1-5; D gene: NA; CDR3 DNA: TGTGCCACCGGAGGGCAGGGCGTTGTCAATCAGCCCCAGCATTTT; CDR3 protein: CATGGQGVVNQPQHF
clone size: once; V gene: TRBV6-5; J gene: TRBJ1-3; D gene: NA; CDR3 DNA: TGTGCCAGCAGTTCCAGGGCTGGAAACACCATATATTTT; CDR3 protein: CASSSRAGNTIYF
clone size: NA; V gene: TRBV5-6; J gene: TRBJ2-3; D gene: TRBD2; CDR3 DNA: TGTGCCAGCAGCTTGGAGCGGGGGGGCATCACAGATACGCAGTATTTT; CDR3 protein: CASSLERGGITDTQYF
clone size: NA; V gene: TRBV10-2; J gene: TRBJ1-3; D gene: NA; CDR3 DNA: TGCGCCAGCACCAAGGGGGGGCTCGTCAACTCTGGAAACACCATATATTTT; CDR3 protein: CASTKGGLVNSGNTIYF
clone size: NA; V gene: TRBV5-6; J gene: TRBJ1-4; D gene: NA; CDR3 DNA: TGTGCCAGCAGCTTGGGGGAAAAACTGTTTTTT; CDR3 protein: CASSLGEKLFF
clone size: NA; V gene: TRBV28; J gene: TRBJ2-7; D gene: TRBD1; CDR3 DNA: TGTGCCAGCAGTTCCGCCGGGACAGGTGTGGACGAGCAGTACTTC; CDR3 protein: CASSSAGTGVDEQYF
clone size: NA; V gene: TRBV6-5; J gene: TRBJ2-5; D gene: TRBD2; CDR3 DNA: TGTGCCAGCAAAACTAGCGGGGGGGTTGGAGAGACCCAGTACTTC; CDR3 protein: CASKTSGGVGETQYF
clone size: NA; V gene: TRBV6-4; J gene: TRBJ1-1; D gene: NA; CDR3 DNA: TGTGCCAGCAGTGGGAACGGAAACACTGAAGCTTTCTTT; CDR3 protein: CASSGNGNTEAFF
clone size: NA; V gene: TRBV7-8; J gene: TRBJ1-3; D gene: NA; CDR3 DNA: TGTGCCAGCAGCTTAGCCCGATCCTCTGGAAACACCATATATTTT; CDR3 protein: CASSLARSSGNTIYF
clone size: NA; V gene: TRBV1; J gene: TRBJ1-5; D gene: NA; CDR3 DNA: TGCACCAGCACCCGGACTGGGATCAAGCCCCAGCATTTT; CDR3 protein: CTSTRTGIKPQHF
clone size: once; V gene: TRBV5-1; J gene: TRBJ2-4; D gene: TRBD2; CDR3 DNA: TGCGCCAGCAGCCGGACTAGCGGGGAGGGAAACATTCAGTACTTC; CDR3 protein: CASSRTSGEGNIQYF
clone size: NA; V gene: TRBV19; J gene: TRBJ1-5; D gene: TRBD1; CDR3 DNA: TGTGCCAGTAGTACGAGACAGGGCCATGATCAGCCCCAGCATTTT; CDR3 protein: CASSTRQGHDQPQHF
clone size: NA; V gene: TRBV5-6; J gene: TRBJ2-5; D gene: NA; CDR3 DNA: TGTGCCAGCCGCTTTGGGCAGGGCTTGGCAGAGACCCAGTACTTC; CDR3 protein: CASRFGQGLAETQYF
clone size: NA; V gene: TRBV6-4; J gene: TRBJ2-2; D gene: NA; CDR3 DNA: TGTGCCAGCAGCACACATTTGAACACCGGGGAGCTGTTTTTT; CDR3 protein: CASSTHLNTGELFF
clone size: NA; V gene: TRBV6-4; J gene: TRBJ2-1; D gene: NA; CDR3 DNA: TGTGCCAGCAGTGAAGGACAGAGCTCCTACAATGAGCAGTTCTTC; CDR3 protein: CASSEGQSSYNEQFF
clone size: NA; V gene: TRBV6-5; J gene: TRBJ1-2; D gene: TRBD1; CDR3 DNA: TGTGCCAGCAGGCCCGGACAGGGGGCGGGTGGCTACACCTTC; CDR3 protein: CASRPGQGAGGYTF
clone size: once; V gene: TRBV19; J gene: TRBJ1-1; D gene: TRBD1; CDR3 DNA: TGTGCCAGTAGTTTGCAGGGGGTGAGTACTGAAGCTTTCTTT; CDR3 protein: CASSLQGVSTEAFF
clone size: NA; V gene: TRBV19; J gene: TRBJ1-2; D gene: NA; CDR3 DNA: TGTGCCAGTTTTCCCGGGGTTGGCTATGGCTACACCTTC; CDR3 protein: CASFPGVGYGYTF
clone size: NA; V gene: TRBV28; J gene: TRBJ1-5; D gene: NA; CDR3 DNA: TGTGCCAGCAGTTTACGCATCAATCAGCCCCAGCATTTT; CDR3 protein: CASSLRINQPQHF
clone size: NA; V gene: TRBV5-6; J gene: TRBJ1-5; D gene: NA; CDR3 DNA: TGTGCCAGCAGCTCGTACGGGGGCGCGGGCAATCAGCCCCAGCATTTT; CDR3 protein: CASSSYGGAGNQPQHF
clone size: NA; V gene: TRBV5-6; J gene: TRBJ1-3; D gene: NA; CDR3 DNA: TGTGCCAGCAGCTTGACGGGGACAGGAAACACCATATATTTT; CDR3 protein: CASSLTGTGNTIYF
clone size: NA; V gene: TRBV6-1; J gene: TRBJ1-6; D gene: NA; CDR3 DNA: TGTGCCAGCAGTGAAACAACCAATTCCGCCCTCCACTTT; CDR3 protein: CASSETTNSALHF
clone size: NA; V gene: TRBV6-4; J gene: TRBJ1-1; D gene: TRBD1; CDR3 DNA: TGTGCCAGCAGTGGAACAGGGGGCCTGTACACTGAAGCTTTCTTT; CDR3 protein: CASSGTGGLYTEAFF
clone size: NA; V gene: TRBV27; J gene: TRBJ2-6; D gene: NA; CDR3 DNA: TGTGCCAGCGGACTACAGGGACCCCTCTCTGGGGCCAACGTCCTGACTTTC; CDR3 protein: CASGLQGPLSGANVLTF
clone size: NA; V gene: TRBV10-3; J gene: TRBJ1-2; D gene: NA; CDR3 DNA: TGTGCCATCAGTGTTGGGGCCTCAAGCGATGGCTACACCTTC; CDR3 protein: CAISVGASSDGYTF
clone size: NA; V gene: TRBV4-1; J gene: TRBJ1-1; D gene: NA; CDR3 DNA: TGCGCCAGCAGCCAGGTCAGAGGAACTGAAGCTTTCTTT; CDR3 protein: CASSQVRGTEAFF
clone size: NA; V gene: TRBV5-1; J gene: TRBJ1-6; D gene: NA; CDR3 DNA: TGCGCCAGCAGCTTCCGGGGCACGTATAATTCACCCCTCCACTTT; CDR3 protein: CASSFRGTYNSPLHF
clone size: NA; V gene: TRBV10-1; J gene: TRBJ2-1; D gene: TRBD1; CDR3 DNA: TGCGCCAGCAGTGGGACAGGGATCAATGAGCAGTTCTTC; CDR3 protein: CASSGTGINEQFF
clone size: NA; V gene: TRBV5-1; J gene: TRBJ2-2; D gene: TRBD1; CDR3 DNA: TGCGCCAGCAGCCAACCATACAGGGGCGAGAACACCGGGGAGCTGTTTTTT; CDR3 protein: CASSQPYRGENTGELFF
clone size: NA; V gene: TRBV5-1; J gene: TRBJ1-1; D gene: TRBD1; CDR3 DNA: TGCGCCAGCAGCGATCGCCCCGGGACAGGCCTCACTGAAGCTTTCTTT; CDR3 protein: CASSDRPGTGLTEAFF
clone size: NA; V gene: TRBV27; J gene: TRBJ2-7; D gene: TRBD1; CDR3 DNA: TGTGCCAGCAGTTTATTCCCCGGACAGGGGGCTTCCTACGAGCAGTACTTC; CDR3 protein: CASSLFPGQGASYEQYF
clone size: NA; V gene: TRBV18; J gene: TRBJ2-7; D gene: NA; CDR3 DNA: TGTGCCAGCTCAGAGGTGCGGCTCCCCTACGAGCAGTACTTC; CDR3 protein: CASSEVRLPYEQYF